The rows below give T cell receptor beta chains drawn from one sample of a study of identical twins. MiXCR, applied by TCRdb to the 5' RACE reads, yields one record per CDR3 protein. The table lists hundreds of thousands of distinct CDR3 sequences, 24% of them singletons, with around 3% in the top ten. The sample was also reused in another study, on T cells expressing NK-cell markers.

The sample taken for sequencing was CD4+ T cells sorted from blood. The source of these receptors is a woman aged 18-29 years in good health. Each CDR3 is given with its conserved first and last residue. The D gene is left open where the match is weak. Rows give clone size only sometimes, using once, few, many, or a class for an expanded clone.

CDR3 DNA: TGTGCCAGCAGCCTGACAGGGCACACTGAAGCTTTCTTT
CDR3 protein: CASSLTGHTEAFF
V gene: TRBV6-1
clone size: NA
J gene: TRBJ1-1
D gene: TRBD1

CDR3 DNA: TGCAGCGTTGAAAGGGTAAGGTCGCAGTTCTTC
CDR3 protein: CSVERVRSQFF
V gene: TRBV29-1
clone size: NA
J gene: TRBJ2-1
D gene: NA

CDR3 DNA: TGTGCCACCAGTAAACCGGGACTAGCAACCGGGGAGCTGTTTTTT
CDR3 protein: CATSKPGLATGELFF
V gene: TRBV15
clone size: few
J gene: TRBJ2-2
D gene: TRBD2

CDR3 DNA: TGTGCCAGCAGTTCCGGACAGGGGGCGCGGGAGCAGTACTTC
CDR3 protein: CASSSGQGAREQYF
V gene: TRBV12-3/TRBV12-4
clone size: few
J gene: TRBJ2-7
D gene: TRBD1

CDR3 DNA: TGCGCCAGCAGCAGGGGACAGGGCGGATGGTCCTACAATGAGCAGTTCTTC
CDR3 protein: CASSRGQGGWSYNEQFF
V gene: TRBV5-1
clone size: few
J gene: TRBJ2-1
D gene: TRBD1

CDR3 DNA: TGTGCCAGCAGCGTCGGGTTCATCCAAGAGACCCAGTACTTC
CDR3 protein: CASSVGFIQETQYF
V gene: TRBV9
clone size: NA
J gene: TRBJ2-5
D gene: NA

CDR3 DNA: TGCAGCGGAGGACAGGGGGCCAACGAGCAGTACTTC
CDR3 protein: CSGGQGANEQYF
V gene: TRBV20-1
clone size: NA
J gene: TRBJ2-7
D gene: TRBD1

CDR3 DNA: TGTGCCAGCAGCTTTTCCTCCGCCTATGAGCAGTTCTTC
CDR3 protein: CASSFSSAYEQFF
V gene: TRBV11-2
clone size: NA
J gene: TRBJ2-1
D gene: NA

CDR3 DNA: TGTGCCAGCGTAAGCGGGGGGACAGCTCAAGAGACCCAGTACTTC
CDR3 protein: CASVSGGTAQETQYF
V gene: TRBV7-9
clone size: NA
J gene: TRBJ2-5
D gene: TRBD2

CDR3 DNA: TGCAGTGCTAGATTAATTAGCGGGAATCACAATGAGCAGTTCTTC
CDR3 protein: CSARLISGNHNEQFF
V gene: TRBV20-1
clone size: NA
J gene: TRBJ2-1
D gene: TRBD2

CDR3 DNA: TGTGCCAGCAGCCAAGGGACCTGGGCTGAAAAACTGTTTTTT
CDR3 protein: CASSQGTWAEKLFF
V gene: TRBV3-1
clone size: few
J gene: TRBJ1-4
D gene: NA

CDR3 DNA: TGTGCCAGCAGCCAAGTCATCAATGAGCAGTTCTTC
CDR3 protein: CASSQVINEQFF
V gene: TRBV3-1
clone size: many
J gene: TRBJ2-1
D gene: NA

CDR3 DNA: TGTGCCAGTACCCAGGGGCTAGCGGGTAACAATGAGCAGTTCTTC
CDR3 protein: CASTQGLAGNNEQFF
V gene: TRBV6-2/TRBV6-3
clone size: NA
J gene: TRBJ2-1
D gene: TRBD2

CDR3 DNA: TGTGCCAGCAGCTCCGGGACAGGGGACGAAAAACTGTTTTTT
CDR3 protein: CASSSGTGDEKLFF
V gene: TRBV7-9
clone size: few
J gene: TRBJ1-4
D gene: TRBD1

CDR3 DNA: TGCGCCAGCAGTTCAGGATGGACTAGCGGGTTAGATGAGCAGTTCTTC
CDR3 protein: CASSSGWTSGLDEQFF
V gene: TRBV5-1
clone size: NA
J gene: TRBJ2-1
D gene: TRBD2

CDR3 DNA: TGTGCCAGCAGCTTGGGACTAGCGGGGAGAAATGAGCAGTTCTTC
CDR3 protein: CASSLGLAGRNEQFF
V gene: TRBV5-6
clone size: few
J gene: TRBJ2-1
D gene: TRBD2

CDR3 DNA: TGCGCCAGCAGCTTGATCGGCAGCTTGAACACTGAAGCTTTCTTT
CDR3 protein: CASSLIGSLNTEAFF
V gene: TRBV5-1
clone size: NA
J gene: TRBJ1-1
D gene: NA

CDR3 DNA: TGTGCCAGCAGTTACCGACTAGCGGGGAGCACAGATACGCAGTATTTT
CDR3 protein: CASSYRLAGSTDTQYF
V gene: TRBV6-2/TRBV6-3
clone size: NA
J gene: TRBJ2-3
D gene: TRBD2

CDR3 DNA: TGTGCCAGCAGTTTAGCGGGGCTCAGAAGGGCTTTCTTT
CDR3 protein: CASSLAGLRRAFF
V gene: TRBV12-3/TRBV12-4
clone size: few
J gene: TRBJ1-1
D gene: NA

CDR3 DNA: TGCAGTGCTGTGTGGCGGGGGCCGAGCACCGGGGAGCTGTTTTTT
CDR3 protein: CSAVWRGPSTGELFF
V gene: TRBV20-1
clone size: NA
J gene: TRBJ2-2
D gene: NA

CDR3 DNA: TGTGCCAGCAGTTTACGAGGGACTCAAGTCCAAAGCTCCTACAATGAGCAGTTCTTC
CDR3 protein: CASSLRGTQVQSSYNEQFF
V gene: TRBV27
clone size: few
J gene: TRBJ2-1
D gene: NA

CDR3 DNA: TGCGCCAGCAGCCTAGCCTCCCCACTAGCGGGAGTTCTACATGAGCAGTTCTTC
CDR3 protein: CASSLASPLAGVLHEQFF
V gene: TRBV5-1
clone size: few
J gene: TRBJ2-1
D gene: TRBD2

CDR3 DNA: TGTGCCAGCAGTTTAAATGGTCGGGGGGGGCGAGAGACCCAGTACTTC
CDR3 protein: CASSLNGRGGRETQYF
V gene: TRBV27
clone size: NA
J gene: TRBJ2-5
D gene: TRBD2

CDR3 DNA: TGTGCCAGCAGCCAAGAGCAGAGACACAGATACACCGGGGAGCTGTTTTTT
CDR3 protein: CASSQEQRHRYTGELFF
V gene: TRBV14
clone size: NA
J gene: TRBJ2-2
D gene: NA

CDR3 DNA: TGCAGTGCTATTGCAGTGAACACCGGGGAGCTGTTTTTT
CDR3 protein: CSAIAVNTGELFF
V gene: TRBV20-1
clone size: NA
J gene: TRBJ2-2
D gene: NA

CDR3 DNA: TGTGCCAGCAGCCCCATGGGAGCGGGGCACAATGAGCAGTTCTTC
CDR3 protein: CASSPMGAGHNEQFF
V gene: TRBV6-5
clone size: many
J gene: TRBJ2-1
D gene: TRBD2

CDR3 DNA: TGTGCCAGCGGTTCGGGTAGCGGACACATTCAGTACTTC
CDR3 protein: CASGSGSGHIQYF
V gene: TRBV7-3
clone size: few
J gene: TRBJ2-4
D gene: NA

CDR3 DNA: TGTGCCAGCAGTTTATACTCCGACTATGGCTACACCTTC
CDR3 protein: CASSLYSDYGYTF
V gene: TRBV28
clone size: NA
J gene: TRBJ1-2
D gene: NA

CDR3 DNA: TGCAGTGCTAGCGGGGGCGAACGGTATGAGCAGTTCTTC
CDR3 protein: CSASGGERYEQFF
V gene: TRBV20-1
clone size: few
J gene: TRBJ2-1
D gene: NA

CDR3 DNA: TGCAGTGCTAGCAATCCAGCCCTCCTTGAAAAACTGTTTTTT
CDR3 protein: CSASNPALLEKLFF
V gene: TRBV20-1
clone size: few
J gene: TRBJ1-4
D gene: NA

CDR3 DNA: TGTGCCAGCAGTGTCCGGGGACTAGGGACTTCGGATACGCAGTATTTT
CDR3 protein: CASSVRGLGTSDTQYF
V gene: TRBV25-1
clone size: NA
J gene: TRBJ2-3
D gene: TRBD2

CDR3 DNA: TGTGCCAGCCGCGGCGGGGCTGGGCCCTCCTACGAGCAGTACTTC
CDR3 protein: CASRGGAGPSYEQYF
V gene: TRBV6-2/TRBV6-3
clone size: once
J gene: TRBJ2-7
D gene: NA

CDR3 DNA: TGCAGTGCTATGTCTGCACTCTACAATGAGCAGTTCTTC
CDR3 protein: CSAMSALYNEQFF
V gene: TRBV20-1
clone size: NA
J gene: TRBJ2-1
D gene: NA

CDR3 DNA: TGCAGTGCTGAGGGACTAGCGGGAGTCTACGAGCAGTACTTC
CDR3 protein: CSAEGLAGVYEQYF
V gene: TRBV20-1
clone size: NA
J gene: TRBJ2-7
D gene: TRBD2

CDR3 DNA: TGTGCCAGCAGTTACTCAGGGACAGGGATGAATGGCTACACCTTC
CDR3 protein: CASSYSGTGMNGYTF
V gene: TRBV6-5
clone size: few
J gene: TRBJ1-2
D gene: TRBD1

CDR3 DNA: TGCAGTGCTAGAGATTGGGACAGGGCGTCTACGCAGTATTTT
CDR3 protein: CSARDWDRASTQYF
V gene: TRBV20-1
clone size: NA
J gene: TRBJ2-3
D gene: TRBD1

CDR3 DNA: TGTGCCAGCAGCCTGCACCCCGACCCGGGGGCCAAGGGACGATATGGCTACACCTTC
CDR3 protein: CASSLHPDPGAKGRYGYTF
V gene: TRBV9
clone size: NA
J gene: TRBJ1-2
D gene: NA

CDR3 DNA: TGCAGTGCTAGAGATGACAGGAGGAGATACAATGAGCAGTTCTTC
CDR3 protein: CSARDDRRRYNEQFF
V gene: TRBV20-1
clone size: NA
J gene: TRBJ2-1
D gene: NA

CDR3 DNA: TGTGCCAGCAGTTTCAGGGGCGGAGATACGCAGTATTTT
CDR3 protein: CASSFRGGDTQYF
V gene: TRBV7-2
clone size: NA
J gene: TRBJ2-3
D gene: NA

CDR3 DNA: TGTGCCTGGAGTGTGGCTGGGGGCGCCCTTGGGGAGCAGTACTTC
CDR3 protein: CAWSVAGGALGEQYF
V gene: TRBV30
clone size: few
J gene: TRBJ2-7
D gene: NA

CDR3 DNA: TGCGCCAGTGCAACGGGACAGGGTGACACCGGGGAGCTGTTTTTT
CDR3 protein: CASATGQGDTGELFF
V gene: TRBV5-1
clone size: NA
J gene: TRBJ2-2
D gene: TRBD1

CDR3 DNA: TGCAGTGCCCGCCCCCACTTAGGCTCTGGAAACACCATATATTTT
CDR3 protein: CSARPHLGSGNTIYF
V gene: TRBV20-1
clone size: NA
J gene: TRBJ1-3
D gene: NA

CDR3 DNA: TGCAGCGTAGGAGACAGCACACATATAACCTACGAGCAGTACTTC
CDR3 protein: CSVGDSTHITYEQYF
V gene: TRBV29-1
clone size: few
J gene: TRBJ2-7
D gene: NA

CDR3 DNA: TGCAGTGCTAGGGGGCAGGGGAATCCCTACGAGCAGTACTTC
CDR3 protein: CSARGQGNPYEQYF
V gene: TRBV20-1
clone size: NA
J gene: TRBJ2-7
D gene: NA

CDR3 DNA: TGCGCCAGCAGCTTCAGCAGGGACACTGAAGCTTTCTTT
CDR3 protein: CASSFSRDTEAFF
V gene: TRBV5-1
clone size: few
J gene: TRBJ1-1
D gene: NA